The clone carrying this T cell receptor (beta chain) has only a few counts. No antigen is known for it. Via MiXCR, TCRdb re-called the 5' RACE reads, giving one row per CDR3 protein. The sample holds 470,000 or so distinct CDR3 sequences, 25% to 30% seen once. This sample is part of a study of CD8 T cells in ankylosing spondylitis. With 1 base removed from V and 5 bases from J, the gap between germline ends came to 14 bases. The CDR3 runs to 15 residues. Overall study results and limits: There was a TCR beta motif, made of several highly homologous variants, that appeared characteristic of ankylosing spondylitis blood.

This chain uses TRBV12-3 or TRBV12-4 with TRBJ1-2, with D unclear. Material: blood, either unsorted or a sorted T cell fraction (not recorded which). This clonotype was sampled from a male donor with ankylosing spondylitis. The CDR3 sequence is CASSLGVTIRYGYTF. The CDR3 coding sequence is TGTGCCAGCAGTTTAGGGGTCACAATTCGGTATGGCTACACCTTC.